This TCR beta chain stems from a study of blood T cell repertoires in COVID-19. As for the study in general: Italy, Spain and the United States were the sources of the convalescent and acute COVID-19 samples.

Original methodology: Amplification of reference gene primers provided the estimated nucleated cell counts. Method: immunoSEQ multiplex PCR; TCRdb's copy keeps in-frame clones and lacks some. That table is the source of V, J and clone size, and D and trimming were worked out from the DNA. This sample has roughly 180,000 clones, with 70% to 85% found just once. This clone was recorded a few times. Per germline, CDR1 SGHTA and CDR2 FQGNSA. The ends lost 4 bases at V and 3 bases at J; junction bases unmatched: 7. The CDR3 is made up of 15 amino acids. The rearrangement uses TRBV7-2 and TRBJ2-7, with 9 nucleotides matching TRBD1. Sequenced: peripheral blood. The source of this sequence is an older man with COVID-19, enrolled during active disease. This CDR3 is CASSSGTGIGYEQYF. CDR3 sequence (DNA): TGTGCCAGCAGCTCCGGGACAGGGATAGGCTACGAGCAGTACTTC.